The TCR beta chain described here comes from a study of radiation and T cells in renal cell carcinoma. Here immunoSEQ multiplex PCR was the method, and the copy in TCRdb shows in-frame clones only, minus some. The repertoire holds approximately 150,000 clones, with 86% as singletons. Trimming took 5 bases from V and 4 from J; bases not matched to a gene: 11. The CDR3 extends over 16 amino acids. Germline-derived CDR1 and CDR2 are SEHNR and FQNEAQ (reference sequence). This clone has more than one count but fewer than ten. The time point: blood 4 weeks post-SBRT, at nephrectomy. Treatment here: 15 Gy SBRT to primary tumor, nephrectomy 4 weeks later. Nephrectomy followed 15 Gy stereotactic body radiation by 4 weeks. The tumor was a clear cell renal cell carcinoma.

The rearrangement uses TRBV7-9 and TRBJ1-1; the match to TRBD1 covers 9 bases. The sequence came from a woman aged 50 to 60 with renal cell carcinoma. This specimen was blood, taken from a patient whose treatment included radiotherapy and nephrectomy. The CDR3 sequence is CASSLRTGVLLTEAFF. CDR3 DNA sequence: TGTGCCAGCAGCCTACGGACAGGGGTTCTGCTCACTGAAGCTTTCTTT.